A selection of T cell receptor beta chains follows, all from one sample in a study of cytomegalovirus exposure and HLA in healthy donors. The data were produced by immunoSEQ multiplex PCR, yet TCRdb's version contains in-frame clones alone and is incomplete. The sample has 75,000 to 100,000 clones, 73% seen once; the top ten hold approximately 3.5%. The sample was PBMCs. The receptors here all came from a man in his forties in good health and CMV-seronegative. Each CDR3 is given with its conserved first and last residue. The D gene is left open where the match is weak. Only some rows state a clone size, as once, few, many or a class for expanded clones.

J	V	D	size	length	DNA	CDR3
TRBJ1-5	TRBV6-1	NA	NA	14	TGTGCCAGCAGTAGCGCCTCCTTTGGACAGCCCCAGCATTTT	CASSSASFGQPQHF
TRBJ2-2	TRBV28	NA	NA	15	TGTGCCAGCAGTCCCCCCTTCGCGAACACCGGGGAGCTGTTTTTT	CASSPPFANTGELFF
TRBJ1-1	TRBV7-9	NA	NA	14	TGTGCCAGCAGCTCCTTCGGAGGTAGTACTGAAGCTTTCTTT	CASSSFGGSTEAFF
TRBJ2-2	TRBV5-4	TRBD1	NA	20	TGTGCCAGCAGCTCACCGGACAGGGCCCCGGGGACGAATCTGGTCGGGGAGCTGTTTTTT	CASSSPDRAPGTNLVGELFF
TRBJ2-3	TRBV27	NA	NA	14	TGTGCCAGCAGTTTCTGGGGGGGCACAGATACGCAGTATTTT	CASSFWGGTDTQYF
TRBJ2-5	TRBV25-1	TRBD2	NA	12	TGTGCCAGCTCTTCGGGGGGGGAGACCCAGTACTTC	CASSSGGETQYF
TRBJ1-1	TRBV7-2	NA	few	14	TGTGCCAGCAGCTTTATCACAGGGAACACTGAAGCTTTCTTT	CASSFITGNTEAFF
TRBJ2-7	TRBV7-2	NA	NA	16	TGTGCCAGCAGCTCGGCCGCCAGAGGCCTCTCCTACGAGCAGTACTTC	CASSSAARGLSYEQYF
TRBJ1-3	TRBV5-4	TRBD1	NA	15	TGTGCCAGCAGCATCGACAGGGCTCCGGGAAACACCATATATTTT	CASSIDRAPGNTIYF
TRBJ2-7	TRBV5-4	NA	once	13	TGTGCCAGCAGCTTTGACATCTCCTACGAGCAGTACTTC	CASSFDISYEQYF
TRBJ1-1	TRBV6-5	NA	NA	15	TGTGCCAGCAGTTACTCGCGGGTCGTCGACACTGAAGCTTTCTTT	CASSYSRVVDTEAFF
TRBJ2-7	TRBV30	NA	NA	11	TGTGCCTGGAGTTGGTCAGGCAGGGTCCCGTTC	CAWSWSGRVPF
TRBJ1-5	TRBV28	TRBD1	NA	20	TGTGCCAGCAGTTTAATGTTCCCACCGTCGGACAGGGGTTGGAATCAGCCCCAGCATTTT	CASSLMFPPSDRGWNQPQHF
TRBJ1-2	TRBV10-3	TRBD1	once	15	TGTGCCATCAGCAAAGGACAGGGTACCCTCTATGGCTACACCTTC	CAISKGQGTLYGYTF
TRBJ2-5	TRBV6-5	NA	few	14	TGTGCCAGCAGTTACTCTGACAGGTCTACGGTCCAGTACTTC	CASSYSDRSTVQYF
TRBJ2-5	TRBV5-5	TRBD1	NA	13	TGTGCCAGCAGCCCGGACAGGGGGGAGACCCAGTACTTC	CASSPDRGETQYF
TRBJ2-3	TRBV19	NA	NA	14	TGTGCCAGTAGTACCCAACACTCGGGAGATACGCAGTATTTT	CASSTQHSGDTQYF
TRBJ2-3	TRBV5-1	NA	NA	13	TGCGCCAGCAGCTCGCAGGGGACAGATACGCAGTATTTT	CASSSQGTDTQYF
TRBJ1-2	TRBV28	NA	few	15	TGTGCCAGCAGTTTGCGGGCGATCCAGGTCTATGGCTACACCTTC	CASSLRAIQVYGYTF
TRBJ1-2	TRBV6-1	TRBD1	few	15	TGTGCCAGCAGCCTTACAGGGGGCGCATCTGGGGGCTACACCTTC	CASSLTGGASGGYTF
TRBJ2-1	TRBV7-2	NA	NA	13	TGTGCCAGCAGCATCGGGTCCTTTAATGAGCAGTTCTTC	CASSIGSFNEQFF
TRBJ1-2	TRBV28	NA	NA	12	TGTGCCAGCAGTTCGGTTAACTATGGCTACACCTTC	CASSSVNYGYTF
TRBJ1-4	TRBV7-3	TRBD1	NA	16	TGTGCCAGCAGCTCTAATGGGACAGTGTTTAATGAAAAACTGTTTTTT	CASSSNGTVFNEKLFF
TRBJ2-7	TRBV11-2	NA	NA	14	TGTGCCAGCAGGTTAACCGGGACAAACTACGAGCAGTACTTC	CASRLTGTNYEQYF